The 32 T cell receptor beta chains listed next were all sequenced from one sample in a study of T cell responses to AZD1222 COVID-19 vaccine. Some clones are missing from TCRdb's copy, which holds only in-frame ones; the method was immunoSEQ multiplex PCR. The table lists roughly 150,000 clones, 80% to 95% of them singletons, with more than 1.5% in the top ten. The sample here was peripheral blood, taken on day 0 of AZD1222 vaccination. The receptors stem from an adult in good health.

The chain has TRBV24-1 and TRBJ2-3; no clear D. Germline V gene sequence: CDR1 KGHDR, CDR2 SFDVKD. V lost 2 bases, J lost 0 bases, and 11 bases lay in between. This CDR3 contains 16 residues. The CDR3 loop is CATSDWASSSTDTQYF. CDR3 DNA sequence: TGTGCCACCAGTGATTGGGCTTCTTCTAGCACAGATACGCAGTATTTT.

The V gene is TRBV18, the J gene TRBJ1-1, with D hard to call. Germline lookup yields CDR1 KGHSH and CDR2 LQKENI. V lost 0 bases to trimming and J lost 4 bases, with 3 bases between them. The CDR3 sequence is 12 residues long. The CDR3 sequence is CASSPPGTEAFF. In DNA, the CDR3 is TGTGCCAGCTCACCACCGGGCACTGAAGCTTTCTTT.

This rearrangement joins TRBV7-3 to TRBJ1-1; the D gene is possibly TRBD1 (6 bases). CDR1 and CDR2 from the germline V gene are SGHTA and FQGTGA. Deletions cut 1 base from V and 5 bases from J, with 17 bases between. This CDR3 contains 16 residues. This chain's CDR3 is CASSLIGGAGETEAFF. CDR3 DNA sequence: TGTGCCAGCAGCTTAATAGGCGGGGCAGGGGAGACTGAAGCTTTCTTT.

V and J are TRBV20-1 and TRBJ1-3; D is unclear. The CDR3 is 11 amino acids. The V gene lost 7 bases and the J gene lost 7 bases, with 11 bases spanning the gap. CDR1 is DFQATT, CDR2 SNEGSKA, per germline (reference sequence). This CDR3 reads CSGETFNTIYF. CDR3 nucleotide sequence: TGCAGTGGAGAGACATTCAACACCATATATTTT.

The chain combines TRBV29-1 with TRBJ2-1; D is unclear. Looked up from germline, CDR1 is SQVTM and CDR2 is ANQGSEA. The CDR3 consists of 14 residues. Trimming took off 4 bases at V and 5 bases at J, with 15 bases between the two ends. Here the CDR3 reads CSVGAPFRDNEQFF. The CDR3 region has the DNA TGCAGCGTTGGGGCGCCATTTAGGGACAATGAGCAGTTCTTC.

This chain joins TRBV2 and TRBJ2-2; a weak D match, TRBD1 (5 bases). Germline values: CDR1 SNHLY, CDR2 FYNNEI. V shed 7 bases and J shed 4 bases, with 13 bases lying between them. This CDR3 is built from 14 residues. This CDR3 is CASTKGVRTGELFF. CDR3 DNA sequence: TGTGCCAGCACCAAAGGGGTTCGCACCGGGGAGCTGTTTTTT.

The CDR3 nucleotides read TGTGCTAGTGGTTTGGGACAGGGGAGCAATGAGCAGTTCTTC. The encoded protein is CASGLGQGSNEQFF. The chain uses TRBV12-5 and TRBJ2-1, with TRBD1 matching 8 bases. The V gene end was trimmed by 1 base and the J gene end by 6 bases; junction bases not matched to a gene: 2. Germline V gene sequence: CDR1 LGHNT, CDR2 FRNRAP. The CDR3 covers 14 residues.

The rearrangement links TRBV2 to TRBJ2-2, with 7 bases aligning to TRBD2. CDR3 length equals 17 residues. Germline V gene sequence: CDR1 SNHLY, CDR2 FYNNEI. V shed 3 bases, J shed 0 bases, and the junction held 7 bases outside the gene matches. The CDR3 is CASSESLSGTNTGELFF. CDR3 nucleotides: TGTGCCAGCAGTGAGAGTTTAAGCGGGACGAACACCGGGGAGCTGTTTTTT.

The chain links TRBV4-2 to TRBJ2-7; D gene ambiguous. Germline V gives CDR1 LGHNA, CDR2 YNFKEQ. The V gene lost 3 bases and the J gene lost 0 bases, with 12 bases spanning the gap. The CDR3 is 15 amino acids. CDR3 nucleotides: TGTGCCAGCAGCCAGGGCAGATCAAGCTCCTACGAGCAGTACTTC. Protein product: CASSQGRSSSYEQYF.

The rearrangement joins TRBV7-2 to TRBJ2-5, with no clear D. Per germline, CDR1 SGHTA and CDR2 FQGNSA. Trimming took 5 bases from V and 4 from J, leaving 8 bases between them. The CDR3 contains 12 residues. The CDR3 loop is CASSLTRETQYF. As DNA, the CDR3 is TGTGCCAGCAGCCTCACACGAGAGACCCAGTACTTC.

CDR3 sequence (DNA): TGTGCCAGCAGTCTTACGGGCGGGGCCAACGTCCTGACTTTC. It codes for CASSLTGGANVLTF. This chain uses TRBV7-9 with TRBJ2-6; D is ambiguous. Trimming removed 6 bases from V and 4 bases from J, with 10 bases in between. This CDR3 is 14 amino acids long. Germline V gives CDR1 SEHNR, CDR2 FQNEAQ (reference sequence).

The chain recombines TRBV9 with TRBJ1-3; TRBD1 is a possible D gene (6 bases). The CDR3 has 13 residues. V was shortened by 4 bases and J by 4 bases, with 9 bases between the two germline ends. Germline assignment: CDR1 SGDLS and CDR2 YYNGEE. This CDR3 reads CASSPGTGNTIYF. The CDR3 nucleotides read TGTGCCAGCAGCCCCGGGACAGGAAACACCATATATTTT.

The chain combines TRBV14 with TRBJ2-3; D is uncertain. The CDR3 has 14 residues. Germline V lookup: CDR1 SGHDN, CDR2 FVKESK. Trimming took 0 bases from V and 2 from J, leaving 6 bases between them. This CDR3 reads CASSQEFSTDTQYF. The CDR3 coding sequence is TGTGCCAGCAGCCAAGAGTTCTCCACAGATACGCAGTATTTT. The full variable domain, in which reference TRBV14 and TRBJ2-3 provide the parts outside the CDR3, is EAGVTQFPSHSVIEKGQTVTLRCDPISGHDNLYWYRRVMGKEIKFLLHFVKESKQDESGMPNNRFLAERTGGTYSTLKVQPAELEDSGVYFCASSQEFSTDTQYFGPGTRLTVL.

This chain links TRBV6-5 with TRBJ1-1, with 7 bases identical to TRBD1. Germline CDR1 and CDR2: MNHEY and SVGAGI. V gave up 6 bases and J gave up 0 bases; unmatched junction bases: 10. The CDR3 length is 16 residues. Written as DNA, the CDR3 is TGTGCCAGCAGCTACGACAGGGTCCCCCTGAACACTGAAGCTTTCTTT. Translated, it gives CASSYDRVPLNTEAFF.

The chain is built from TRBV6-5 and TRBJ2-7; 9 nucleotides align to TRBD1. This CDR3 spans 15 amino acids. From germline, CDR1 is MNHEY and CDR2 SVGAGI. J lost 3 bases, V lost 6 bases, and 9 bases had no gene match. The CDR3 region has the DNA TGTGCCAGCAGCCTAGACAGGGGGTCTCTCTACGAGCAGTACTTC. Protein sequence: CASSLDRGSLYEQYF.

The chain has TRBV2 and TRBJ1-5; weak D call: TRBD1 (5 bases). This CDR3 has 15 residues. Germline CDR1 SNHLY, CDR2 FYNNEI. V lost 3 bases, J lost 2 bases, and 11 bases lay in between. Written as DNA, the CDR3 is TGTGCCAGCAGTGACAGGGCTAAAGGCAATCAGCCCCAGCATTTT. Encoded protein: CASSDRAKGNQPQHF.

CDR3: CASSQNRVGSGGYTF. In DNA form, the CDR3 reads TGTGCCAGCAGCCAGAACAGGGTAGGATCGGGTGGCTACACCTTC. The chain has TRBV11-1 and TRBJ1-2; TRBD1 might be the D (6 bases). CDR1 SGHAT and CDR2 FQDESV come from the germline V gene (reference sequence). V was pared by 5 bases and J by 7 bases, with 20 bases between. The CDR3 has 15 residues.

The chain employs TRBV6-1 and TRBJ2-7; D unclear. Germline V CDR1 and CDR2: MNHNS, SASEGT. Deletions cut 3 bases from V and 3 bases from J, with 15 bases between. CDR3 length: 15 residues. CDR3 DNA sequence: TGTGCCAGCAGTGAGACGCCCTCACCGATCTACGAGCAGTACTTC. Amino acid sequence: CASSETPSPIYEQYF.

The chain couples TRBV11-2 to TRBJ1-1, with D unresolved. The CDR3 is made up of 11 amino acids. Germline CDR1 reads SGHAT; CDR2 reads FQNNGV. V gave up 0 bases and J gave up 9 bases, with 5 bases separating them. CDR3 nucleotide sequence: TGTGCCAGCAGCTTAGATATCAAAGCTTTCTTT. Protein: CASSLDIKAFF. The variable domain in full, with the rest retrieved from reference TRBV11-2 and TRBJ1-1, is EAGVAQSPRYKIIEKRQSVAFWCNPISGHATLYWYQQILGQGPKLLIQFQNNGVVDDSQLPKDRFSAERLKGVDSTLKIQPAKLEDSAVYLCASSLDIKAFFGQGTRLTVV.

This chain connects TRBV29-1 to TRBJ1-2; tentatively, D is TRBD1 (5 bases). V lost 4 bases to trimming and J lost 5 bases, with 14 bases between them. The CDR3 runs 13 residues. Germline V gene sequence: CDR1 SQVTM, CDR2 ANQGSEA. CDR3 nucleotides: TGCAGCGTTGGGGAGGTGGCAGGGTATGGCTACACCTTC. Its protein is CSVGEVAGYGYTF.

The chain employs TRBV7-9 and TRBJ2-7, with a weak D call TRBD1 (6 bases). CDR3 length: 12 residues. From germline, CDR1 is SEHNR and CDR2 FQNEAQ (reference sequence). The V and J ends lost 0 bases and 7 bases respectively, with 7 bases between them. The CDR3 bases are TGTGCCAGCAGCTTAGCCACAGGGGAGCAGTACTTC. Encoded protein: CASSLATGEQYF.

This clone was seen more than once but under ten times. The V and J genes are TRBV6-5 and TRBJ2-3; D remains ambiguous. Germline V gives CDR1 MNHEY, CDR2 SVGAGI. The CDR3 spans 14 residues. Trimming stripped 6 bases from V and 3 bases from J, with 13 bases between. This chain's CDR3 is CASRPTYTTDTQYF. In DNA, the CDR3 is TGTGCCAGCAGACCGACCTACACTACAGATACGCAGTATTTT.

The genes are TRBV5-4 and TRBJ2-5, with 7 bases aligning to TRBD2. V trimming: 1 base; J trimming: 5 bases; junction bases outside the gene matches: 8. CDR3 size: 15 residues. Germline V gene sequence: CDR1 SGHNT, CDR2 YYREEE (reference sequence). The CDR3 loop is CASSLSSGGRETQYF. CDR3 in DNA: TGTGCCAGCAGCTTGTCTAGCGGAGGTAGGGAGACCCAGTACTTC.

In this sample, this clone turned up once. The germline gene is not matched at one end of the junction; a read error may be the cause. The rearrangement links TRBV7-7 to TRBJ2-1; 9 bases line up with TRBD2. CDR3 length: 14 amino acids. Germline lookup yields CDR1 SSHAT and CDR2 FNYEAQ (reference sequence). CDR3 nucleotide sequence: TGTGCTAGCAGCCGTAGCGGGGGTTACAATGAGCAGTTCTTC. It translates to CASSRSGGYNEQFF.

The chain employs TRBV18 and TRBJ2-3; D is unresolved. Trimming shortened V by 3 bases and J by 4 bases, and 8 bases separated the two germline ends. This CDR3 comprises 13 residues. Germline values: CDR1 KGHSH, CDR2 LQKENI. The CDR3 protein is CASSPMRSDTQYF. The CDR3 DNA reads as TGTGCCAGCTCACCCATGCGATCAGATACGCAGTATTTT.

The rearrangement uses TRBV2 and TRBJ1-2; tentatively, D is TRBD1 (6 bases). V gave up 4 bases and J gave up 14 bases, with 14 bases separating them. The length of the CDR3 is 11 residues. Germline V gene sequence: CDR1 SNHLY, CDR2 FYNNEI. CDR3 amino acids: CASSAGTQDTF. The CDR3 region has the DNA TGTGCCAGCAGTGCCGGGACACAGGATACCTTC.

The CDR3 sequence is CASSLNSGGSSWFF. The CDR3 coding sequence is TGTGCCAGCAGCTTAAATAGCGGGGGCTCCTCTTGGTTCTTC. The V gene is TRBV7-3, the J gene TRBJ2-1, with TRBD2 identical over 9 bases. Unmatched junction bases numbered 10, after V lost 1 base and J lost 15 bases. The V gene's germline CDR1 is SGHTA and CDR2 FQGTGA. The CDR3 runs to 14 residues.

The rearrangement links TRBV12-3 or TRBV12-4 to TRBJ2-5; D uncertain. This CDR3 contains 11 residues. Trimming shortened V by 2 bases and J by 4 bases, and 2 bases separated the two germline ends. CDR3 sequence: CASSLRETQYF. DNA of the CDR3: TGTGCCAGCAGTTTAAGAGAGACCCAGTACTTC.

The chain carries TRBV3-1 (or the pseudogene TRBV3-2) and TRBJ2-7, with D possibly matching TRBD2 (5 bases). Germline V gene sequence: CDR1 LGHDT, CDR2 YNNKEL (reference sequence). Trimming cost V 1 base and J 1 base, with 8 bases left between them. This CDR3 is built from 14 residues. CDR3 DNA: TGTGCCAGCAGCCAAGTTGGGAGATCCTACGAGCAGTACTTC. This sequence encodes CASSQVGRSYEQYF.

The rearrangement links TRBV5-1 to TRBJ1-6; D perhaps matches TRBD1 (5 bases). Trimming took 4 bases from V and 8 from J, leaving 16 bases between them. Germline CDR1 SGHRS, CDR2 YFSETQ. The CDR3 length is 15 residues. CDR3 sequence reads: CASSQEGRDYSPLHF. In nucleotides, the CDR3 is TGCGCCAGCAGCCAGGAAGGCAGGGATTATTCACCCCTCCACTTT.

The rearrangement links TRBV29-1 to TRBJ1-2; D is unclear. Trimming left V 0 bases short and J 2 bases short, with 13 bases between. The CDR3 is 15 amino acids. Germline V gene lookup returns CDR1 SQVTM and CDR2 ANQGSEA. The CDR3 nucleotides read TGCAGCGTTGAAGATACCGAGACCACGAACTATGGCTACACCTTC. Residues: CSVEDTETTNYGYTF.

The rearrangement uses TRBV27 and TRBJ1-1; D remains unclear. Germline V gene data show CDR1 as MNHEY and CDR2 as SMNVEV (reference sequence). V lost 2 bases and J lost 5, with 12 bases in between. This CDR3 is built from 14 residues. CDR3 coding DNA: TGTGCCAGCAGTTTAGGGTGGCGGAATACTGAAGCTTTCTTT. Its protein product is CASSLGWRNTEAFF.